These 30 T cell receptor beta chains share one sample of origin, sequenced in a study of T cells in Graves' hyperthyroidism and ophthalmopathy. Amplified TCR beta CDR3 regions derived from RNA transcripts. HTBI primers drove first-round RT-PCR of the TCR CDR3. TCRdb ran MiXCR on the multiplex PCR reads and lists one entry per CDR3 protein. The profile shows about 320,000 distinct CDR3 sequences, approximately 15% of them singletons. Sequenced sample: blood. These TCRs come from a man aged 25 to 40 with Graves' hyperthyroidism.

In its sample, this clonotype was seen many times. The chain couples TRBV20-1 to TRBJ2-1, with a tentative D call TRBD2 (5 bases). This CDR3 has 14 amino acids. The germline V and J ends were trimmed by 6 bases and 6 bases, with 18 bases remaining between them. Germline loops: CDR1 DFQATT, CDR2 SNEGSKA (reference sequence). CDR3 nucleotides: TGCAGTGCCGCGCCGGGGTCCGAGAGCAATGAGCAGTTCTTC. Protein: CSAAPGSESNEQFF.

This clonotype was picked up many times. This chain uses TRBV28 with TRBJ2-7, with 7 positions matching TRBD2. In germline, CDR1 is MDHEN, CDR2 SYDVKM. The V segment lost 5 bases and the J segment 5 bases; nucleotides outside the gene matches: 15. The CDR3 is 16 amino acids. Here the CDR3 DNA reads TGTGCCAGCAGTCTTCTGAGGACTAGTGCGAACGACGAGCAGTACTTC. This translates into CASSLLRTSANDEQYF.

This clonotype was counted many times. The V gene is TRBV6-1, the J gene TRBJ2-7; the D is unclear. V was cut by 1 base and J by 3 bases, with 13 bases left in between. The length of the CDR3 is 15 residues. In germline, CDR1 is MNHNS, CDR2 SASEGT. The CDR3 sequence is CASSEGRLPFYEQYF. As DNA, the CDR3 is TGTGCCAGCAGTGAAGGTCGACTCCCTTTCTACGAGCAGTACTTC.

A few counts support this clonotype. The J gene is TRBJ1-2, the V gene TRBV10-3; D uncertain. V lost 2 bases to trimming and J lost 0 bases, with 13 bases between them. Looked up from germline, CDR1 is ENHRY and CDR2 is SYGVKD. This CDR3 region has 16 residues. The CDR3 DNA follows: TGTGCCATCAGTGAGGGTCGCAGCCTTACTAACTATGGCTACACCTTC. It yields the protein CAISEGRSLTNYGYTF.

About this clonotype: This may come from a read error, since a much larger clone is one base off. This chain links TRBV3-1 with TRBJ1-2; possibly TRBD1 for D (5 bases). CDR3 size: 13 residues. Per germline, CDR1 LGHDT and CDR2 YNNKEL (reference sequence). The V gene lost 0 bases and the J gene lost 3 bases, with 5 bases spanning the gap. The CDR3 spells CASSQEGDYGYTF. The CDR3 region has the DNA TGTGCCAGCAGCCAAGAGGGGGACTATGGCTACACCTTC.

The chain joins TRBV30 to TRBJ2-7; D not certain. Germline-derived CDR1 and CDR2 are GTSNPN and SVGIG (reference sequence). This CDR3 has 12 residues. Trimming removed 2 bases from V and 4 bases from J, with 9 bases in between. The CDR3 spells CAWSLVRYEQYF. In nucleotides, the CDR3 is TGTGCCTGGAGTCTTGTTCGGTACGAGCAGTACTTC.

CDR3 region: CASSLRSGGTTDTQYF. DNA of the CDR3: TGTGCCAGCAGTTTAAGGAGCGGGGGTACCACAGATACGCAGTATTTT. The V call is TRBV28, the J call TRBJ2-3; 8 bases are shared with TRBD2. V shed 2 bases, J shed 2 bases, and the junction held 6 bases outside the gene matches. Germline-derived CDR1 and CDR2 are MDHEN and SYDVKM. This CDR3 spans 16 amino acids.

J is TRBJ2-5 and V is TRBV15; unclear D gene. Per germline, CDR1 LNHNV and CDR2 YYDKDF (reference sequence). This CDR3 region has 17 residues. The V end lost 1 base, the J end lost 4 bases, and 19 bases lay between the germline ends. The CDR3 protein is CATSRVPTATPLETQYF. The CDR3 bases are TGTGCCACCAGCAGAGTACCGACTGCCACCCCCTTAGAGACCCAGTACTTC.

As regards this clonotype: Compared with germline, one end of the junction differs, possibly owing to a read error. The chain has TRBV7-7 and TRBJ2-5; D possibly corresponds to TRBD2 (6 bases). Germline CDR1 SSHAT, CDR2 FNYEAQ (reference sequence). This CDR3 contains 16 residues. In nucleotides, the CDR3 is TGTGCTAGCAGCTTAGTGCGCGGGGAGGTTCAAGAGACCCAGTACTTC. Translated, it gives CASSLVRGEVQETQYF.

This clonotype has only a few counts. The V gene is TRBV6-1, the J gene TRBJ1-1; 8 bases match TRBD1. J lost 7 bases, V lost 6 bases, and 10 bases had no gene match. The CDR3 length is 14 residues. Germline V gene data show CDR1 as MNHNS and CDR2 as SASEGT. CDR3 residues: CASSPGGTEGEAFF. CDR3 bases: TGTGCCAGCAGCCCAGGGGGCACAGAGGGTGAAGCTTTCTTT.

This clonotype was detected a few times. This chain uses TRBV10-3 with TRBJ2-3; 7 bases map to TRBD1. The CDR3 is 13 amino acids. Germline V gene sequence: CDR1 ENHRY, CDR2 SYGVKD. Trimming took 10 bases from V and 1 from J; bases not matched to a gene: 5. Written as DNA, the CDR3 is TGTGCCAGCGGACAGGAAGGCACAGATACGCAGTATTTT. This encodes CASGQEGTDTQYF.

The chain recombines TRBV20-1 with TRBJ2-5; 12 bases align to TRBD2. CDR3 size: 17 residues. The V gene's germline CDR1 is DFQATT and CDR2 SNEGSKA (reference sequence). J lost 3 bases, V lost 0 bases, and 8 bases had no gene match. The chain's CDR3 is CSARDVVGLAGKETQYF. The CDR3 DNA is TGCAGTGCTAGAGATGTGGTGGGACTAGCGGGCAAAGAGACCCAGTACTTC.

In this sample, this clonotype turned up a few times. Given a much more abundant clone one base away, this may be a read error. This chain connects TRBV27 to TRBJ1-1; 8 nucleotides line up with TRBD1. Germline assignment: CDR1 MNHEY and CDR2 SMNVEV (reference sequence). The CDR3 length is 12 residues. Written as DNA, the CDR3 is TGTGCCAGCAATTCTCAGGGGGCTGAGGCTTTCTTT. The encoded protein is CASNSQGAEAFF.

This CDR3 reads CASSQGTGAEQYF. CDR3 sequence (DNA): TGTGCCAGCAGCCAGGGGACAGGGGCCGAGCAGTACTTC. The chain combines TRBV14 with TRBJ2-7; TRBD1 agrees at 10 bases. Germline-derived CDR1 and CDR2 are SGHDN and FVKESK. The CDR3 has 13 residues. V lost 3 bases, J lost 6 bases, and 2 bases stayed unmatched.

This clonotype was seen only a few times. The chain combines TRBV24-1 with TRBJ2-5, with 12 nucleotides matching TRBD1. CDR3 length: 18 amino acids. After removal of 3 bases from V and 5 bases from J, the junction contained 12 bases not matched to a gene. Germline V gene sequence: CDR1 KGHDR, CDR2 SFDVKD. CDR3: CATSDIKGQGAGLETQYF. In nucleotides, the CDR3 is TGTGCCACCAGTGATATTAAGGGACAGGGGGCCGGACTCGAGACCCAGTACTTC.

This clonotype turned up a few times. The CDR3 is CASSYSGTGAYNEQFF. In nucleotides, the CDR3 is TGTGCCAGCAGTTACTCCGGGACAGGGGCCTACAATGAGCAGTTCTTC. The rearrangement uses TRBV6-5 and TRBJ2-1; 10 bases map to TRBD1. The CDR3 runs to 16 residues. J gave up 2 bases and V 0 bases, and 1 base lay outside the gene matches. The germline V gene has CDR1 MNHEY and CDR2 SVGAGI.

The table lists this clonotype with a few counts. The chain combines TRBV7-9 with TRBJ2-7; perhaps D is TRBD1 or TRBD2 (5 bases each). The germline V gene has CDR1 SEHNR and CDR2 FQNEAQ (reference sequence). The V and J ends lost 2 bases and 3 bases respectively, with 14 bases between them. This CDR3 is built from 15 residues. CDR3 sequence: CASSLSSGALYEQYF. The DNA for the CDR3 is TGTGCCAGCAGCTTATCATCCGGGGCCCTCTACGAGCAGTACTTC.

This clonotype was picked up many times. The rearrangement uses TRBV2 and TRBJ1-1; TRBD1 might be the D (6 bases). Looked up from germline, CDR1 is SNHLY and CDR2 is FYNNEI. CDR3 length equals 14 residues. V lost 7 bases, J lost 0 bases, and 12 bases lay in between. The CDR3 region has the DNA TGTGCCAGCAAGGGGGACGACCTGAACACTGAAGCTTTCTTT. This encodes CASKGDDLNTEAFF.

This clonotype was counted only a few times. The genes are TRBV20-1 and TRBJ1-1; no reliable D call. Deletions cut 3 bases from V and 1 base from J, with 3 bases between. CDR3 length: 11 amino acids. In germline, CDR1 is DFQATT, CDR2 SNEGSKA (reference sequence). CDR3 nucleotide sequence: TGCAGTGCTAGGCGGAACACTGAAGCTTTCTTT. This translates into CSARRNTEAFF.

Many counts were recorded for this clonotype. CDR3 sequence (DNA): TGTGCCAGCAGTTTATCCGGGGTGATTAATGAAAAACTGTTTTTT. It is translated as CASSLSGVINEKLFF. The chain employs TRBV12-3 or TRBV12-4 and TRBJ1-4; D gene unclear. The V and J ends lost 2 bases and 4 bases respectively, with 11 bases between them. CDR3 length equals 15 residues.

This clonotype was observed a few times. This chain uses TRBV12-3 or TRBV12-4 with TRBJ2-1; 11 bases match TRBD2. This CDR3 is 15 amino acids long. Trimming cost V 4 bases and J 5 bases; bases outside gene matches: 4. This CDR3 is CASSYSGRVNNEQFF. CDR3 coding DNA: TGTGCCAGCAGTTATAGCGGGAGGGTCAACAATGAGCAGTTCTTC.

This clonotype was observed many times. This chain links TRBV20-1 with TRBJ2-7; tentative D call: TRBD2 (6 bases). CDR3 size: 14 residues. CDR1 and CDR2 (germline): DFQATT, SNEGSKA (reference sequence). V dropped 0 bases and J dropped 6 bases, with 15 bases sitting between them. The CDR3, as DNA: TGCAGTGCTAGAGATTCCGGGAGTTTTACCGAGCAGTACTTC. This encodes CSARDSGSFTEQYF.

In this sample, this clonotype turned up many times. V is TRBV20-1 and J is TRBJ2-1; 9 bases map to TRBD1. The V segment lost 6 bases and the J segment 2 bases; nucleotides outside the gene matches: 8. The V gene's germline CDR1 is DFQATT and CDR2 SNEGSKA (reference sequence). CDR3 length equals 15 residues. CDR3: CSANSGTGTYNEQFF. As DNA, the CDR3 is TGCAGTGCGAACTCCGGGACAGGGACCTACAATGAGCAGTTCTTC.

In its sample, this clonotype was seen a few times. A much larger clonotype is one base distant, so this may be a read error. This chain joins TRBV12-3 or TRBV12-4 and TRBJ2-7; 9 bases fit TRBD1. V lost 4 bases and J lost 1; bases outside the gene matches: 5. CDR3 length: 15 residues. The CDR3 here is CASSWAGTGSYEQYF. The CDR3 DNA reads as TGTGCCAGCAGTTGGGCCGGGACAGGGTCCTACGAGCAGTACTTC.

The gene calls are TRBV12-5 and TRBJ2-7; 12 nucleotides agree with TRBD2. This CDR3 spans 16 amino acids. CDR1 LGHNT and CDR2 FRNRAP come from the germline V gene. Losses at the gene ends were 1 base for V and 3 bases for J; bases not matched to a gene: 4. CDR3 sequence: CASGLETSGRYYEQYF. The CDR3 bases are TGTGCTAGTGGTTTGGAGACTAGCGGGAGATACTACGAGCAGTACTTC.

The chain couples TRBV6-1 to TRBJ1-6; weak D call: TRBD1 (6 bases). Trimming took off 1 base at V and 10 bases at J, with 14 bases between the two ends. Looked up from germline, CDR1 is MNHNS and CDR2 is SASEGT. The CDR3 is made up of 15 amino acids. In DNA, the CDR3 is TGTGCCAGCAGTGAAGGCGCGGGGGGCGGATCACCCCTCCACTTT. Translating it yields CASSEGAGGGSPLHF.

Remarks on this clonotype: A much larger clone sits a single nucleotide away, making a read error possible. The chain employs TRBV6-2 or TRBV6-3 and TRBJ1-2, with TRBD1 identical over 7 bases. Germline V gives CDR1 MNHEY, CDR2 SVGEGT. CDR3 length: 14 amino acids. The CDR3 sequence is CASSVQQGLYGCTF. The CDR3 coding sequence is TGTGCCAGCAGTGTCCAACAGGGGTTATATGGCTGCACCTTC.

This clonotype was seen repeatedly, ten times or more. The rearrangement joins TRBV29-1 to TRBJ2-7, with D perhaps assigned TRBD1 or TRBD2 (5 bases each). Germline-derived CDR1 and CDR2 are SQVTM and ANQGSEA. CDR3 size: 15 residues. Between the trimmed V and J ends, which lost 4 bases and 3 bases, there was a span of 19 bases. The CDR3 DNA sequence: TGCAGCGTTGGGGGGTGGGCGGACCCCGGCTACGAGCAGTACTTC. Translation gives CSVGGWADPGYEQYF.

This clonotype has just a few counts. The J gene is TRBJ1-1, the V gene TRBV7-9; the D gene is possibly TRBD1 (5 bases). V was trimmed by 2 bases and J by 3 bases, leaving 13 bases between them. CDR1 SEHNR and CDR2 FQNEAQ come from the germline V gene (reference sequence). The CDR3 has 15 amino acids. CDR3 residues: CASSLLGRGDTEAFF. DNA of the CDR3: TGTGCCAGCAGCTTATTGGGACGTGGGGACACTGAAGCTTTCTTT.

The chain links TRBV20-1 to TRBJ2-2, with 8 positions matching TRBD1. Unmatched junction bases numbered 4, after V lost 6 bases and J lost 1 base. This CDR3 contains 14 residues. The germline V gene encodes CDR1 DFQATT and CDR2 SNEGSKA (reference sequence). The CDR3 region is CSAIGQGNTGELFF. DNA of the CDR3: TGCAGTGCGATTGGACAGGGGAACACCGGGGAGCTGTTTTTT.